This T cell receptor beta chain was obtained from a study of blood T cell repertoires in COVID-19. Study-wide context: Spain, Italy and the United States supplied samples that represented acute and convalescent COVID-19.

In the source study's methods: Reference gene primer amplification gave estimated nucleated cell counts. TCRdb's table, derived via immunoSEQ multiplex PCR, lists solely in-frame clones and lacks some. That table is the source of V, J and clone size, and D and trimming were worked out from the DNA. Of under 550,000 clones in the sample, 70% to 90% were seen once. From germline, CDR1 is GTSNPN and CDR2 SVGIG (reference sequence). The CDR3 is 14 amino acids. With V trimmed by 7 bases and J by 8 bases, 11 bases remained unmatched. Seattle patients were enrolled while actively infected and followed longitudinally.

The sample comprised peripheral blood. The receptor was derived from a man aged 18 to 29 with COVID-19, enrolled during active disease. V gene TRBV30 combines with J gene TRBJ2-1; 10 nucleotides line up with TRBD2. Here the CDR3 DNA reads TGTGCCTCCATAAGCGGGAGGGCCACGGATGAGCAGTTCTTC. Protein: CASISGRATDEQFF.